Listed below are T cell receptor beta chains from one sample, sequenced in a study of T cells in Graves' hyperthyroidism and ophthalmopathy. TCRdb fed the multiplex PCR reads into MiXCR, producing one record per CDR3 protein. The sample shows over 550,000 distinct CDR3 sequences, roughly a sixth of them seen only once. Input material: blood. All receptors derive from a woman under 30 with Graves' hyperthyroidism. The CDR3 runs from the conserved cysteine through the conserved F or W. A D gene is named only where the DNA matches it firmly. Clone size is stated in some rows and not others, as once, few, many or a class when expanded.

j_call | v_call | clone_size | d_call | cdr3_nt | cdr3_aa
TRBJ2-7 | TRBV12-3/TRBV12-4 | - | TRBD1 | TGTGCCAGCAGACCCGACAGGGGAAGGGTCTACGAGCAGTACTTC | CASRPDRGRVYEQYF
TRBJ2-5 | TRBV5-5 | few | - | TGTGCCAGCAGCTTGGTGTCGGTGGGGATCCAAGAGACCCAGTACTTC | CASSLVSVGIQETQYF
TRBJ2-7 | TRBV20-1 | many | TRBD2 | TGCAGTGCCACCAGGGAGGGTTTACGTGAGCAGTACTTC | CSATREGLREQYF
TRBJ1-6 | TRBV6-1 | many | TRBD1 | TGTGCCAGCAGTGCCGATATAGGGACAGCGGATAATTCACCCCTCCACTTT | CASSADIGTADNSPLHF
TRBJ2-7 | TRBV6-1 | few | - | TGTGCCAGCAGGACCGGGACATACCCCTACGAGCAGTACTTC | CASRTGTYPYEQYF
TRBJ2-5 | TRBV7-9 | many | - | TGTGCCAGCACCAACGGAGGGGAGGAGACCCAGTACTTC | CASTNGGEETQYF
TRBJ2-5 | TRBV7-9 | - | TRBD1 | TGTGCCAGCAGCTTATTGTCCGGGACAGACCAAGAGACCCAGTACTTC | CASSLLSGTDQETQYF
TRBJ1-5 | TRBV6-1 | - | - | TGTGCCAGCAGCAGAACGGCTTTCAATCAGCCCCAGCATTTT | CASSRTAFNQPQHF
TRBJ2-1 | TRBV4-1 | - | - | TGCGCCAGCAGCCGGACGGAGGCGTCCTACAATGAGCAGTTCTTC | CASSRTEASYNEQFF
TRBJ1-6 | TRBV20-1 | - | - | TGCAGTGCTAAAGGTTCCACAGATTATAATTCACCCCTCCACTTT | CSAKGSTDYNSPLHF
TRBJ1-6 | TRBV28 | many | - | TGTGCCAGCACAGCAGGCGGTTATTCACCCCTCCACTTT | CASTAGGYSPLHF
TRBJ2-7 | TRBV7-9 | few | TRBD1 | TGTGCCAGCAGCGCCGGGACAGGGAGATACTACGAGCAGTACTTC | CASSAGTGRYYEQYF
TRBJ2-1 | TRBV6-5 | many | - | TGTGCCAGCAGTTACTATGGGGTCTCCTACAATGAGCAGTTCTTC | CASSYYGVSYNEQFF
TRBJ2-5 | TRBV27 | many | TRBD2 | TGTGCCAGCAGGGCAATGGCTAGCGGAAGTTTGGCAGAGACCCAGTACTTC | CASRAMASGSLAETQYF
TRBJ1-1 | TRBV20-1 | many | - | TGCAGTGCTAGAGATCAGGGGCAGGCGATGAACACTGAAGCTTTCTTT | CSARDQGQAMNTEAFF
TRBJ2-7 | TRBV24-1 | many | TRBD1 | TGTGCCACCAGTGATTCGACAGGGAACGAGCAGTACTTC | CATSDSTGNEQYF
TRBJ1-1 | TRBV27 | few | TRBD1 | TGTGCCAGCAGTTTTTATAGGACAGGGATCATGAACACTGAAGCTTTCTTT | CASSFYRTGIMNTEAFF
TRBJ1-1 | TRBV9 | few | - | TGTGCCAGCAGCGTAGGATCCCAGAACACTGAAGCTTTCTTT | CASSVGSQNTEAFF
TRBJ2-7 | TRBV29-1 | - | TRBD1 | TGCAGCGGATGGGACAGTAGCTCCTACGAGCAGTACTTC | CSGWDSSSYEQYF
TRBJ1-1 | TRBV12-3/TRBV12-4 | - | - | TGTGCCAGCAGTCGACGGTTTACTTTCTTT | CASSRRFTFF
TRBJ2-7 | TRBV28 | many | - | TGTGCCAGCAGTTTAAGGGATGACGAGCAGTACTTC | CASSLRDDEQYF
TRBJ2-1 | TRBV7-2 | - | - | TGTGCCAGCAGCTTAAGTGGAGGCCGGTCCTCCAATGAGCAGTTCTTC | CASSLSGGRSSNEQFF
TRBJ2-3 | TRBV7-2 | few | TRBD2 | TGTGCCAGCACGAGACTAGCGGACACAGATACGCAGTATTTT | CASTRLADTDTQYF
TRBJ1-1 | TRBV10-3 | - | - | TGTGCCATCAGTGATTGGACAGCGAACACTGAAGCTTTCTTT | CAISDWTANTEAFF
TRBJ2-2 | TRBV9 | - | TRBD2 | TGTGCCAGCAGCTTTCGGACTAGCGGGGCCGCGAACACCGGGGAGCTGTTTTTT | CASSFRTSGAANTGELFF
TRBJ2-2 | TRBV20-1 | few | - | TGCAGTGCTAGAGCCCCGGGTCGTCTGTTTTTT | CSARAPGRLFF
TRBJ2-2 | TRBV9 | - | TRBD2 | TGTGCCAGCAGCGAAACAAGCGGGGGGGCCGACACCGGGGAGCTGTTTTTT | CASSETSGGADTGELFF
TRBJ2-5 | TRBV12-3/TRBV12-4 | many | - | TGTGCCAGCACTCCCTCCGAGCTCTACCGGGAGACCCAGTACTTC | CASTPSELYRETQYF
TRBJ1-5 | TRBV28 | - | - | TGTGCCAGCAGTCCCCAGGGGAGGCGGCAGCCCCAGCATTTT | CASSPQGRRQPQHF
TRBJ2-7 | TRBV12-3/TRBV12-4 | many | - | TGTGCCAGCAGCCCTACCGCCTACGAGCAGTACTTC | CASSPTAYEQYF
TRBJ1-2 | TRBV29-1 | - | - | TGCAGCGTTGAGAGCGGGGGCTCTAACTATGGCTACACCTTC | CSVESGGSNYGYTF
TRBJ2-5 | TRBV5-1 | few | TRBD2 | TGCGCCAGCAGCCCGGAGCGGGGGGGAGAGACCCAGTACTTC | CASSPERGGETQYF
TRBJ1-2 | TRBV28 | many | - | TGTGCCAGCACGCCGGCGGATAGCTATGGCTACACCTTC | CASTPADSYGYTF
TRBJ1-1 | TRBV6-1 | many | - | TGTGCCAGCTTCGCCGTCTTGAACACTGAAGCTTTCTTT | CASFAVLNTEAFF
TRBJ2-7 | TRBV5-1 | many | TRBD2 | TGCGCCAGCAAAGCGGGAGGGGGCTACGAGCAGTACTTC | CASKAGGGYEQYF